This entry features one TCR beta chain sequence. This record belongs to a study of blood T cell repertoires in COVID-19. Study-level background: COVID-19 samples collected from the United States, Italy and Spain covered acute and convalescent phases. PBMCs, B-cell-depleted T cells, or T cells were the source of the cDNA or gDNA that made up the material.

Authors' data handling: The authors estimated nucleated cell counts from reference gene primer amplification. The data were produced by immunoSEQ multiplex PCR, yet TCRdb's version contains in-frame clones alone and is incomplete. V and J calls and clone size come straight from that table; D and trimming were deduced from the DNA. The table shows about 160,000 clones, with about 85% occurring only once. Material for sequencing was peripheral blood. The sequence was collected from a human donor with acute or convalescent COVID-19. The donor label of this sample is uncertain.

The DNA for the CDR3 is TGTGCCAGCAGCTTGTATCCAGGCCCAACCTACGAGCAGTACTTC. Its protein is CASSLYPGPTYEQYF. The chain links TRBV5-8 to TRBJ2-7; D not certain. V lost 1 base, J lost 2 bases, and 13 bases lay in between. The CDR3 is 15 residues long. Germline V CDR1 and CDR2: SGHTS, YDEGEE.